Given below is one TCR beta chain in context. The data originate from a study of OX40 agonist ivuxolimab in advanced cancers. Germline loops: CDR1 SGHDN, CDR2 FVKESK. V was trimmed by 0 bases and J by 9 bases, leaving 14 bases between them. CDR3 size: 14 residues. Measured with immunoSEQ multiplex PCR; TCRdb has only the in-frame clones, and not every one. The data show more than 65,000 clones, about 85% seen once. The sequence was obtained from an adult with an advanced solid tumor such as melanoma, head and neck, liver or kidney cancer. The material sequenced was CD4+ or CD8+ T cells sorted from blood, taken in a trial of the OX40 agonist ivuxolimab. J is TRBJ2-5 and V is TRBV14, with D possibly called TRBD1 or TRBD2 (5 bases each). The CDR3 sequence: CASSQETGRGAQYF. As DNA, the CDR3 is TGTGCCAGCAGCCAAGAAACTGGACGAGGGGCCCAGTACTTC. Using reference TRBV14 and TRBJ2-5 for the parts outside the CDR3, the full variable domain is EAGVTQFPSHSVIEKGQTVTLRCDPISGHDNLYWYRRVMGKEIKFLLHFVKESKQDESGMPNNRFLAERTGGTYSTLKVQPAELEDSGVYFCASSQETGRGAQYFGPGTRLLVL.